The source of this T cell receptor (beta chain) is a study of graft-versus-host responses after intestinal transplantation. Study in general: Transplantation in recipients was multivisceral, liver-intestinal, or isolated intestinal. All of the recipients had induction that used anti-thymocyte globulin, then tacrolimus and steroids for around 3 years. Points from the study as a whole: Ileal or blood samples showed some GvH clones first, and such clones were also found in recipient marrow.

This clone appeared a few times. Its antigen is as yet unknown. Germline CDR1 and CDR2: SEHNR and FQNEAQ (reference sequence). The CDR3 spans 15 residues. The V end lost 2 bases, the J end lost 2 bases, and 10 bases lay between the germline ends. The table came from immunoSEQ multiplex PCR; TCRdb's copy has only in-frame clones and leaves some out. The sample has over 100,000 clones; roughly 91% are singletons. The chain has TRBV7-9 and TRBJ1-3; D perhaps matches TRBD1 (6 bases). The sample here was unstimulated CD4+ T cells sorted from spleen or lymph node cells, taken before intestinal transplant. This TCR was sampled from a human donor who received an intestinal transplant. The CDR3 sequence is CASSLTGLAGNTIYF. The CDR3 DNA follows: TGTGCCAGCAGCTTAACAGGGTTAGCTGGAAACACCATATATTTT.